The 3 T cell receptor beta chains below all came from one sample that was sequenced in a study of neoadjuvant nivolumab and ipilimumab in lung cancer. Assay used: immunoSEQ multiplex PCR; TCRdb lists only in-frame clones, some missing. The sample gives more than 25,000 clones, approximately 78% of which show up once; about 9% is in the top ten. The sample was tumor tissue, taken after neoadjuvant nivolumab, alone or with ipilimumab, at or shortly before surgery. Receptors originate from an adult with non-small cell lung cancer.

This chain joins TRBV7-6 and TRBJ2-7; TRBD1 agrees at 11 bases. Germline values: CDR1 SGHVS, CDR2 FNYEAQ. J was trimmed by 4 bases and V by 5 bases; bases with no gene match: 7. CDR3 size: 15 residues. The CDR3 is CASSDAGTGGYEQYF. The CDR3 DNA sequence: TGTGCCAGCAGCGACGCCGGGACAGGGGGTTACGAGCAGTACTTC.

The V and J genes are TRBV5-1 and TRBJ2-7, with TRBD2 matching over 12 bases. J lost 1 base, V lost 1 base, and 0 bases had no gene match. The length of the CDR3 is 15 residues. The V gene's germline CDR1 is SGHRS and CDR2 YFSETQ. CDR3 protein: CASSLLAGGSYEQYF. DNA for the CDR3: TGCGCCAGCAGCTTGCTAGCGGGAGGGTCCTACGAGCAGTACTTC.

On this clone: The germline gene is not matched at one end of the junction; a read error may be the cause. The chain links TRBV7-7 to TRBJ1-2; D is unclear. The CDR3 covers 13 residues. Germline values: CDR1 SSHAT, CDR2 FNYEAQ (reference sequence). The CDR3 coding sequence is TGTGCTAGCAGGCCATCCGAGGGTGACGGCTACACCTTC. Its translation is CASRPSEGDGYTF.